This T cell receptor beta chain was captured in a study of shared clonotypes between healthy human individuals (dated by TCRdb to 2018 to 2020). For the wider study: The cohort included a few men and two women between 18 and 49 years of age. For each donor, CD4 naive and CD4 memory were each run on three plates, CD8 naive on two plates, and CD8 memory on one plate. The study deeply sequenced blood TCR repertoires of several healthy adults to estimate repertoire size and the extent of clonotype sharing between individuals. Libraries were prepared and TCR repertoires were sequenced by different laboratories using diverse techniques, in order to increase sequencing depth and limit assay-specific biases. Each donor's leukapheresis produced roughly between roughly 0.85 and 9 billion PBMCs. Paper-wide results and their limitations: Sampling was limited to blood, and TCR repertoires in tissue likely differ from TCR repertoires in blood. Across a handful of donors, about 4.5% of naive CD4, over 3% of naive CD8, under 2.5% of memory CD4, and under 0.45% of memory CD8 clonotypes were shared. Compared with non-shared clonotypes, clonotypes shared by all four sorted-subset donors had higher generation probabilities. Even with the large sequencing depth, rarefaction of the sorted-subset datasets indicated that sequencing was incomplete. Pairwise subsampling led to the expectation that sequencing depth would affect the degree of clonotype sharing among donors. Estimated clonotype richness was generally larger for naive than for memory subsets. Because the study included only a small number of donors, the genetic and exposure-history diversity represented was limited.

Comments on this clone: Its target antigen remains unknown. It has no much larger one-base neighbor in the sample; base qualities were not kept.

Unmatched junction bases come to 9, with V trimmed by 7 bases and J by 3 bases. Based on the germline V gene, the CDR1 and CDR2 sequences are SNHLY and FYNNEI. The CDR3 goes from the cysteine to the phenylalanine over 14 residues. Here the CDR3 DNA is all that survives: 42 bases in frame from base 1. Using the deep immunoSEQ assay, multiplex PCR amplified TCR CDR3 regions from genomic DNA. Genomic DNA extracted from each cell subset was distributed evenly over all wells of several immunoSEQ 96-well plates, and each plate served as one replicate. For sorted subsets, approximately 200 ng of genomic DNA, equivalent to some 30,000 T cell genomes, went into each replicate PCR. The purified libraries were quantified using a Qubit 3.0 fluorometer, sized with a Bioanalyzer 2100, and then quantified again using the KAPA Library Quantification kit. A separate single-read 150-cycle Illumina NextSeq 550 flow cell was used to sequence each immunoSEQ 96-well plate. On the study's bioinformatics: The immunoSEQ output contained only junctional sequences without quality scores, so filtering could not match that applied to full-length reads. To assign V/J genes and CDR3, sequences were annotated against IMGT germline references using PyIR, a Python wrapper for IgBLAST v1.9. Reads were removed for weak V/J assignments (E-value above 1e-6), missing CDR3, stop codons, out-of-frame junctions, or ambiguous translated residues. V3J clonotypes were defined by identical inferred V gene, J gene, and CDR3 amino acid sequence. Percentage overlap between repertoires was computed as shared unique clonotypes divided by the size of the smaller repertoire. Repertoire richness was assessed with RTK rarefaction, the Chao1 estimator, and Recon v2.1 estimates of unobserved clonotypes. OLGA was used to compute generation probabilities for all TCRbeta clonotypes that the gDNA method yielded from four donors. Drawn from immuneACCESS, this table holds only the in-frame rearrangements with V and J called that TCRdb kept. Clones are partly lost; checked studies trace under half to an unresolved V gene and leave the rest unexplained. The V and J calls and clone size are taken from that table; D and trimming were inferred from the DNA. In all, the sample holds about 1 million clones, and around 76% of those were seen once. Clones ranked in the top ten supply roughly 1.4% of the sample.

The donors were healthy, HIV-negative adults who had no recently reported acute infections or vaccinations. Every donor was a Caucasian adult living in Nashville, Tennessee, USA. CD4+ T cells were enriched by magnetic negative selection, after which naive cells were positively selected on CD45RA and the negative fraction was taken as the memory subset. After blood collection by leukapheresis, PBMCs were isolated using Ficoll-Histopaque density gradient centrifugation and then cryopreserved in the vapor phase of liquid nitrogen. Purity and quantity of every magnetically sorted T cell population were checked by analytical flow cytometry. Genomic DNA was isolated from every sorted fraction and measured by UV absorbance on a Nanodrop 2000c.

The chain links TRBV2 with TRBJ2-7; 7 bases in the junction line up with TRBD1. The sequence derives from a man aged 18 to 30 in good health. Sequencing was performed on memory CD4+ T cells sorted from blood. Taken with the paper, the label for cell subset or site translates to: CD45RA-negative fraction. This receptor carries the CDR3 CASNNGQAGYEQYF. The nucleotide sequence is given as TGTGCCAGCAACAACGGACAGGCCGGCTACGAGCAGTACTTC.